The count of the clone carrying this T cell receptor beta chain is one. Its antigen remains unidentified. The data belong to a study of cytomegalovirus exposure and HLA in healthy donors. General study points: What was likely a sequencing artifact was a cluster of highly shared sequence variants. Some segments of the V type, notably TRBV6-2 and TRBV6-3, were excluded as indistinguishable.

Between the trimmed V and J ends, which lost 3 bases and 1 base, there was a span of 7 bases. Germline CDR1 and CDR2: MGHDK and SYGVNS. This CDR3 contains 14 residues. PCR involved 60 Vbeta and 13 Jbeta primers. The repertoire was sequenced with immunoSEQ multiplex PCR; TCRdb's copy has only in-frame clones and lacks some. The sample lists about 140,000 clones, 70% to 85% occurring once. Donors consisted of healthy bone marrow donors. Unrecorded immune exposures were likely, despite nominal health at sampling. Sequenced: PBMCs. The rearrangement uses TRBV25-1 and TRBJ1-5; D possibly corresponds to TRBD1 (5 bases). This clonotype originated in a woman aged 40 to 50 in good health and CMV-seronegative. CDR3: CASSDRASNQPQHF. The CDR3 nucleotides are TGTGCCAGCAGTGACAGGGCGAGCAATCAGCCCCAGCATTTT.